These T cell receptor beta chains were read from a single sample in a study of read filtering for tumor transcriptome and immune sequencing. TCRdb redid the calling of the reads with MiXCR, one entry per CDR3 protein. The sample has about 130,000 distinct CDR3 sequences; approximately 12% are singletons. Input material: a population of CD138-negative cells sorted from bone marrow. These receptors came from a donor at least 40 years old with multiple myeloma. CDR3s leave out the opening cysteine and the closing phenylalanine or tryptophan. The size entry gives how often the clone was seen (once, few, many) or a class if it is expanded.

clone size	V gene	J gene	CDR3 protein
many	TRBV18	TRBJ2-3	ASSPGLDTQY
many	TRBV30	TRBJ2-2	AWSVKRLNTGELF
many	TRBV29-1	TRBJ2-7	SVERQGDEQY
many	TRBV30	TRBJ2-6	AWQTGNGANVLT
many	TRBV7-2	TRBJ2-1	ASSLAAGIYNEQF
many	TRBV4-1	TRBJ2-2	ASRGLTNTGELF
few	TRBV5-4	TRBJ2-5	ASSLVGSGETQY
many	TRBV15	TRBJ2-5	ATSMGGLRGPQETQY
many	TRBV6-2/TRBV6-3	TRBJ2-1	ASSSGTSSYNEQF
many	TRBV5-1	TRBJ2-5	ASSFSGSSIETQY
many	TRBV12-3/TRBV12-4	TRBJ2-5	ASGREEETQY
many	TRBV20-1	TRBJ2-5	SAIDPVGETQY
many	TRBV20-1	TRBJ2-6	SAPESGANVLT
many	TRBV6-1	TRBJ2-6	ASKLGLSSGANVLT
few	TRBV7-2	TRBJ2-3	ASSAGLAGAVGDTQY
many	TRBV15	TRBJ2-3	ATSRMTGSTDTQY